The source of this T cell receptor (beta chain) is a study of blood T cell repertoires in COVID-19. Study in general: Acute and convalescent COVID-19 specimens originated in the United States, Italy and Spain. Nucleic acid was either cDNA or gDNA, and it came from T cells, B-cell-depleted T cells, or PBMCs.

CDR1 and CDR2 (germline): MNHEY, SVGAGI. Trimming left V 6 bases short and J 14 bases short, with 23 bases between. The CDR3 runs to 14 residues. Authors' methods: Amplified reference gene primers provided the basis for estimating nucleated cell counts. Measured with immunoSEQ multiplex PCR; TCRdb has only the in-frame clones, and not every one. The DNA gave D and trimming, while V, J and clone size come from that table. The data contain approximately 250,000 clones, about nine tenths of them singletons. The chain links TRBV6-5 to TRBJ2-4; a weak D match, TRBD2 (5 bases). Sequencing was performed on peripheral blood. The TCR comes from a woman in her sixties or seventies who had recovered from COVID-19. The CDR3 protein is CASSLDSLRASEYF. The CDR3 DNA sequence: TGTGCCAGCAGCCTCGACTCTCTGAGGGCCAGTGAGTACTTC.